The following is a TCR beta chain sequence with its context. These data are taken from a study of identical twins. One entry per CDR3 protein, called by TCRdb with MiXCR from the 5' RACE reads. Counted here are 1.5 million to 2 million distinct CDR3 sequences, about 30% occurring once; the ten biggest clones make up 0.25% to 0.3%. Input material: cord blood. The sequence came from a newborn girl in good health.

The CDR3 is CASSQEAGDTDTQYF. The CDR3 nucleotides are TGCGCCAGCAGCCAAGAAGCGGGGGACACAGATACGCAGTATTTT. The chain uses TRBV4-1 and TRBJ2-3; 8 positions match TRBD2. The CDR3 totals 15 residues. V lost 0 bases, J lost 2 bases, and 1 base stayed unmatched. CDR1 MGHRA and CDR2 YSYEKL come from the germline V gene.